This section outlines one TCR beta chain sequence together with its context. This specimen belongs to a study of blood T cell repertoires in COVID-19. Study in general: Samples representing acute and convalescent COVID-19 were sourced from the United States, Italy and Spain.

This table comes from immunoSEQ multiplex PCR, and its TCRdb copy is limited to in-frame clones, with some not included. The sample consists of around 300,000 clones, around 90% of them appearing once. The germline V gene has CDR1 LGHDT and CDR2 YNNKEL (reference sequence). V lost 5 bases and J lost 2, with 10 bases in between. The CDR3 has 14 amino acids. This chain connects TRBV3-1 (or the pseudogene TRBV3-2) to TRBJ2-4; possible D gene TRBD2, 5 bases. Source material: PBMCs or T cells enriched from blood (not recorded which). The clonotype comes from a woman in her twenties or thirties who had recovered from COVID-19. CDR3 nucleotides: TGTGCCAGCAGCTCCCCGGGAACCAAAAACATTCAGTACTTC. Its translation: CASSSPGTKNIQYF.